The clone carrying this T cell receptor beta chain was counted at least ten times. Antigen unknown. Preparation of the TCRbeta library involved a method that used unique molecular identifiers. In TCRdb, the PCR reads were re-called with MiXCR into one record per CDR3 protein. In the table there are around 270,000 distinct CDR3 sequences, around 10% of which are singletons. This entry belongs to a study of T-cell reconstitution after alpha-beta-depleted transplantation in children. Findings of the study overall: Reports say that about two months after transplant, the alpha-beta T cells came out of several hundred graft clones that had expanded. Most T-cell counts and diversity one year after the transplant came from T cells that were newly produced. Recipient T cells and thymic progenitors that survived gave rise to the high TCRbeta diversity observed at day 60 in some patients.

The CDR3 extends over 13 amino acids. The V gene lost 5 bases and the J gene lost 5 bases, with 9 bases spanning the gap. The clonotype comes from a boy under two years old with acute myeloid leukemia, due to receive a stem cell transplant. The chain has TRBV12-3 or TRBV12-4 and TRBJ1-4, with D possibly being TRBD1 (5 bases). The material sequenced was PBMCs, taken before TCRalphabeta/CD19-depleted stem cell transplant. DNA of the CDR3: TGTGCCAGCAGTCCCGACAGAAATGAAAAACTGTTTTTT. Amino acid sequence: CASSPDRNEKLFF.